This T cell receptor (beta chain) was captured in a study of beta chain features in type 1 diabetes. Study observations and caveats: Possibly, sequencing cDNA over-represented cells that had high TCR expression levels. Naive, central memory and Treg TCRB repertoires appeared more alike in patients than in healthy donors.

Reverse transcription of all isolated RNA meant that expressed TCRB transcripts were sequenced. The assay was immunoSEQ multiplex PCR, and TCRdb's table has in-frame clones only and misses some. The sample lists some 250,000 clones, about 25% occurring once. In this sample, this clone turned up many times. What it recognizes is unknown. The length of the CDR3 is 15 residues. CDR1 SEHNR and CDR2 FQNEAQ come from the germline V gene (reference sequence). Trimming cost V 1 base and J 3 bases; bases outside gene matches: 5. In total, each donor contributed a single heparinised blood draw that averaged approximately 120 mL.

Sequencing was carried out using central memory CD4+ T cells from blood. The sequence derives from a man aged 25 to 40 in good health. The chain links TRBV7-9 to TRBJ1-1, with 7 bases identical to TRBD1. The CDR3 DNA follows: TGTGCCAGCAGCTTAGAGGGGGCTAGGGACACTGAAGCTTTCTTT. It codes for CASSLEGARDTEAFF.